Presented here are 27 T cell receptor beta chains from one specimen sequenced in a study of blood T cell repertoires in COVID-19. TCRdb's table, derived via immunoSEQ multiplex PCR, lists solely in-frame clones and lacks some. The sample includes about 34,000 clones, about 75% of them seen just once. Sequences were obtained from peripheral blood. The receptors shown here come from an elderly man with active or convalescent COVID-19.

V usage is TRBV10-3 and J usage is TRBJ2-3; 7 bases align to TRBD2. Looked up from germline, CDR1 is ENHRY and CDR2 is SYGVKD. The V segment lost 3 bases and the J segment 0 bases; nucleotides outside the gene matches: 3. The CDR3 is 15 amino acids. The DNA for the CDR3 is TGTGCCATCAGTGACGGGCGGGGGAGCACAGATACGCAGTATTTT. Protein: CAISDGRGSTDTQYF.

The V call is TRBV4-3, the J call TRBJ1-1; tentative D call: TRBD1 (6 bases). Trimming pared 1 base from V and 7 bases from J, leaving 19 bases between. Germline CDR1 reads LGHNA; CDR2 reads YSLEER. The CDR3 length is 16 residues. The CDR3 sequence: CASSQGTTGGQGEAFF. CDR3 in DNA: TGCGCCAGCAGCCAAGGTACCACGGGGGGCCAAGGTGAAGCTTTCTTT.

The chain links TRBV5-1 to TRBJ1-1; a weak D match, TRBD1 (5 bases). Germline CDR1 reads SGHRS; CDR2 reads YFSETQ. Trimming took off 1 base at V and 2 bases at J, with 12 bases between the two ends. CDR3 size: 15 residues. DNA for the CDR3: TGCGCCAGCAGCTTGCTCACGACAGAAAACACTGAAGCTTTCTTT. Translated, it gives CASSLLTTENTEAFF.

The gene calls are TRBV19 and TRBJ2-7; a weak D match, TRBD2 (6 bases). The CDR3 runs 15 residues. The germline V gene has CDR1 LNHDA and CDR2 SQIVND (reference sequence). The V and J ends lost 3 bases and 1 base respectively, with 13 bases between them. The DNA of the CDR3 is TGTGCCAGTAGTATGTGGGACGGAGGGTCCTACGAGCAGTACTTC. Translated, it gives CASSMWDGGSYEQYF.

The rearrangement joins TRBV5-8 to TRBJ2-2; D might be TRBD1 (5 bases). The CDR3 runs to 16 residues. Germline CDR1 and CDR2: SGHTS and YDEGEE. Deletions cut 0 bases from V and 4 bases from J, with 13 bases between. CDR3 nucleotide sequence: TGTGCCAGCAGCTTGGTGGTTTGGCAGGGCACCGGGGAGCTGTTTTTT. Translating it yields CASSLVVWQGTGELFF.

This clone has a handful of counts. This sequence joins TRBV5-1 and TRBJ2-2; no clear D. Trimming removed 2 bases from V and 6 bases from J, with 8 bases in between. The CDR3 runs 13 residues. The germline gives CDR1 SGHRS, CDR2 YFSETQ. The CDR3 bases are TGCGCCAGCAGCTTAGCCGCGGCCGGGGAGCTGTTTTTT. This gives the protein CASSLAAAGELFF.

The rearrangement links TRBV7-8 to TRBJ2-7, with 16 bases fitting TRBD2. V lost 5 bases and J lost 3; bases outside the gene matches: 13. The CDR3 sequence is 19 residues long. CDR1 is SGHVS and CDR2 is FQNEAQ in the germline V gene. CDR3 coding DNA: TGTGCCAGCAGCCCGACCGGGACTAGCGGGAGGGCCATGGGCTACGAGCAGTACTTC. It codes for CASSPTGTSGRAMGYEQYF.

This sequence joins TRBV14 and TRBJ1-4; 7 nucleotides match TRBD1. V was clipped by 6 bases and J by 8 bases; unmatched bases: 15. CDR1 is SGHDN and CDR2 is FVKESK in the germline V gene. The CDR3 runs 16 residues. CDR3 in amino acids: CASSLAGFGTEEKLFF. In DNA form, the CDR3 reads TGTGCCAGCAGTCTAGCCGGTTTCGGGACAGAGGAAAAACTGTTTTTT.

This chain connects TRBV10-3 to TRBJ2-7; the match to TRBD2 covers 14 bases. J was trimmed by 9 bases and V by 6 bases; bases with no gene match: 19. The germline V gene encodes CDR1 ENHRY and CDR2 SYGVKD. CDR3 length: 18 amino acids. The CDR3 region is CAISVSSRWGLAGDGQYF. The DNA of the CDR3 is TGTGCCATCAGCGTAAGCTCTAGATGGGGACTAGCGGGAGATGGGCAGTACTTC.

This rearrangement joins TRBV29-1 to TRBJ2-7; 14 bases map to TRBD2. Germline loops: CDR1 SQVTM, CDR2 ANQGSEA. V lost 5 bases and J lost 2; bases outside the gene matches: 5. The length of the CDR3 is 15 residues. The CDR3 region has the DNA TGCAGCGTTCTTGGGACTAGCGGGAGCCCCTACGAGCAGTACTTC. As protein: CSVLGTSGSPYEQYF.

The V and J genes are TRBV2 and TRBJ2-7; 8 bases are a match to TRBD1. The V and J ends lost 6 bases and 2 bases, in that order; junction bases with no gene match: 3. Germline V gene sequence: CDR1 SNHLY, CDR2 FYNNEI. The CDR3 is 13 amino acids. This CDR3 is CASREDRAYEQYF. The CDR3 coding sequence is TGTGCCAGCAGGGAGGACAGGGCCTACGAGCAGTACTTC.

Here the CDR3 DNA reads TGTGCCAGCAGTGTAGACAGGGGTTCCTATAATTCACCCCTCCACTTT. Amino acid sequence: CASSVDRGSYNSPLHF. This chain connects TRBV2 to TRBJ1-6; 8 bases fit TRBD1. CDR3 length: 16 amino acids. Germline loops: CDR1 SNHLY, CDR2 FYNNEI. Unmatched junction bases numbered 3, after V lost 4 bases and J lost 1 base. Using reference TRBV2 and TRBJ1-6 for the parts outside the CDR3, the full variable domain is EPEVTQTPSHQVTQMGQEVILRCVPISNHLYFYWYRQILGQKVEFLVSFYNNEISEKSEIFDDQFSVERPDGSNFTLKIRSTKLEDSAMYFCASSVDRGSYNSPLHFGNGTRLTVT.

CDR3 protein: CASSPSGTAQETQYF. For the CDR3, the DNA is TGTGCCAGCAGCCCCTCCGGGACAGCCCAAGAGACCCAGTACTTC. The rearrangement joins TRBV5-5 to TRBJ2-5; 7 nucleotides line up with TRBD1. The CDR3 is 15 residues long. The J segment lost 1 base and the V segment lost 4 bases, leaving 7 bases of the junction unmatched. The germline gives CDR1 SGHKS, CDR2 YYEKEE (reference sequence). The full variable domain, completed using reference TRBV5-5 and TRBJ2-5, is DAGVTQSPTHLIKTRGQQVTLRCSPISGHKSVSWYQQVLGQGPQFIFQYYEKEERGRGNFPDRFSARQFPNYSSELNVNALLLGDSALYLCASSPSGTAQETQYFGPGTRLLVL.

The chain combines TRBV7-8 with TRBJ2-1, with 8 nucleotides matching TRBD2. V trimming: 4 bases; J trimming: 1 base; junction bases outside the gene matches: 3. The germline gives CDR1 SGHVS, CDR2 FQNEAQ. CDR3 length: 15 amino acids. The CDR3 DNA reads as TGTGCCAGCAGCTCAGCGGGGGCGTCCTACAATGAGCAGTTCTTC. Its protein is CASSSAGASYNEQFF.

The chain joins TRBV5-1 to TRBJ2-2; no reliable D call. The CDR3 extends over 13 amino acids. The V gene lost 1 base and the J gene lost 7 bases, with 8 bases spanning the gap. From germline, CDR1 is SGHRS and CDR2 YFSETQ. The CDR3, as DNA: TGCGCCAGCAGCTTGCGAGCCGACGGGGAGCTGTTTTTT. This codes for CASSLRADGELFF.

The V call is TRBV7-2, the J call TRBJ1-5, with a tentative D call TRBD1 (6 bases). V was clipped by 2 bases and J by 3 bases, with 8 bases between them. Looked up from germline, CDR1 is SGHTA and CDR2 is FQGNSA. There are 14 residues in the CDR3. The chain's CDR3 is CASSLQGPNQPQHF. CDR3 bases: TGTGCCAGCAGCTTACAGGGGCCCAATCAGCCCCAGCATTTT.

The chain carries TRBV10-2 and TRBJ2-5; possible D gene TRBD1, 6 bases. The germline V and J ends were trimmed by 4 bases and 0 bases, with 18 bases remaining between them. CDR1 and CDR2 (germline): WSHSY, SAAADI. This CDR3 region has 17 residues. The CDR3 spells CASSGSDRGRYQETQYF. The CDR3 DNA reads as TGCGCCAGCAGTGGTAGCGATAGGGGGAGATACCAAGAGACCCAGTACTTC.

This clone appeared once. V usage is TRBV6-1 and J usage is TRBJ1-2; the D gene is possibly TRBD1 (6 bases). Germline assignment: CDR1 MNHNS and CDR2 SASEGT. CDR3 size: 13 residues. V was cut by 2 bases and J by 5 bases, with 9 bases left in between. The CDR3 region is CASSESTGYGYTF. As DNA, the CDR3 is TGTGCCAGCAGTGAATCAACAGGGTATGGCTACACCTTC.

The CDR3, as DNA: TGTGCCAGCAGCCAATCTACCCGGGACTACGAGCAGTACTTC. Protein sequence: CASSQSTRDYEQYF. V usage is TRBV4-2 and J usage is TRBJ2-7, with D possibly matching TRBD2 (5 bases). Germline values: CDR1 LGHNA, CDR2 YNFKEQ. Between the trimmed V and J ends, which lost 2 bases and 3 bases, there was a span of 11 bases. There are 14 residues in the CDR3.

The V and J genes are TRBV28 and TRBJ1-4; 7 bases are shared with TRBD1. The CDR3 contains 15 residues. V shed 5 bases, J shed 4 bases, and the junction held 7 bases outside the gene matches. CDR1 MDHEN and CDR2 SYDVKM come from the germline V gene. CDR3 nucleotide sequence: TGTGCCAGCAGTAGACGACAGGGTGGTAATGAAAAACTGTTTTTT. Its translation: CASSRRQGGNEKLFF.

This clone has only a few counts. The chain couples TRBV24-1 to TRBJ2-1, with TRBD2 matching 7 bases. The CDR3 loop spans 13 amino acids. Germline V CDR1 and CDR2: KGHDR, SFDVKD. V lost 9 bases to trimming and J lost 10 bases; unmatched junction nucleotides: 11. The CDR3 reads CATEGTKSYEQFF. The DNA for the CDR3 is TGTGCCACCGAAGGGACTAAGAGTTACGAGCAGTTCTTC.

This clone was seen a single time. The rearrangement links TRBV5-6 to TRBJ1-4, with D uncertain. Germline-derived CDR1 and CDR2 are SGHDT and YYEEEE. CDR3 length: 15 amino acids. With 0 bases removed from V and 10 bases from J, the gap between germline ends came to 16 bases. CDR3: CASSLGMVNGGKLFF. As DNA, the CDR3 is TGTGCCAGCAGCTTGGGGATGGTCAACGGCGGAAAACTGTTTTTT.

This clone was seen a single time. The chain recombines TRBV29-1 with TRBJ2-1; 8 nucleotides line up with TRBD2. V was pared by 4 bases and J by 8 bases, with 7 bases of the junction left unmatched. Germline CDR1 is SQVTM and CDR2 is ANQGSEA. This CDR3 spans 13 amino acids. CDR3 loop: CSVARTSMDEQFF. DNA for the CDR3: TGCAGCGTTGCTCGGACTAGCATGGATGAGCAGTTCTTC.

The rearrangement links TRBV29-1 to TRBJ1-2; 9 bases align to TRBD1. The CDR3 has 14 residues. Losses at the gene ends were 2 bases for V and 11 bases for J; bases not matched to a gene: 12. Germline V lookup: CDR1 SQVTM, CDR2 ANQGSEA. CDR3 in amino acids: CSVEPPGQGGGYTF. Here the CDR3 DNA reads TGCAGCGTTGAACCCCCGGGACAGGGCGGAGGGTACACCTTC.

The chain combines TRBV7-2 with TRBJ2-1, with D possibly matching TRBD2 (5 bases). Germline V gene lookup returns CDR1 SGHTA and CDR2 FQGNSA. V lost 6 bases and J lost 5, with 11 bases in between. The CDR3 loop spans 13 amino acids. CDR3 amino acids: CASRKGSNNEQFF. The CDR3 region has the DNA TGTGCCAGCAGAAAAGGGAGTAACAATGAGCAGTTCTTC.

About this clone: At the DNA level, this CDR3 is encoded by other sequences in the same sample as well. V is TRBV5-1 and J is TRBJ2-1, with D hard to call. V lost 4 bases and J lost 3, with 20 bases in between. The CDR3 runs to 17 residues. The germline V gene encodes CDR1 SGHRS and CDR2 YFSETQ. CDR3 region: CASSPSNHGSGYNEQFF. The CDR3 nucleotides are TGCGCCAGCAGCCCGTCTAATCACGGATCAGGCTACAATGAGCAGTTCTTC.

This sequence joins TRBV19 and TRBJ2-3, with 8 bases fitting TRBD1. The J segment lost 0 bases and the V segment lost 7 bases, leaving 12 bases of the junction unmatched. CDR3 length: 17 amino acids. CDR1 LNHDA and CDR2 SQIVND come from the germline V gene (reference sequence). The DNA of the CDR3 is TGTGCCAGTATCCCCCCCGGGACAGGTTATAGCACAGATACGCAGTATTTT. Translated, it gives CASIPPGTGYSTDTQYF. The entire variable domain, with the rest obtained from reference TRBV19 and TRBJ2-3, is as follows: DGGITQSPKYLFRKEGQNVTLSCEQNLNHDAMYWYRQDPGQGLRLIYYSQIVNDFQKGDIAEGYSVSREKKESFPLTVTSAQKNPTAFYLCASIPPGTGYSTDTQYFGPGTRLTVL.